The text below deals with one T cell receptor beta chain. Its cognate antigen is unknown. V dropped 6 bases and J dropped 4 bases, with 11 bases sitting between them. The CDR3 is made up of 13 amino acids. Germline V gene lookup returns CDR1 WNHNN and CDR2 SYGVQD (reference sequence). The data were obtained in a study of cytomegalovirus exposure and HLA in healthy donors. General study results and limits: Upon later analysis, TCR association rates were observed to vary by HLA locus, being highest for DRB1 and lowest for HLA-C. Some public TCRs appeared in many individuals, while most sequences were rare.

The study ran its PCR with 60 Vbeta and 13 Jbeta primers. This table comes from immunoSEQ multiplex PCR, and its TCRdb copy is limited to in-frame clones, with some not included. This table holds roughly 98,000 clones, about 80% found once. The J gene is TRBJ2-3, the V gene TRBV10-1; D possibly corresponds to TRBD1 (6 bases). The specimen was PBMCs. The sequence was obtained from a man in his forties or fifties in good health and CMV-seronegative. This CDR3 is CASRRTDSDTQYF. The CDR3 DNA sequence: TGCGCCAGCAGGAGGACAGACTCAGATACGCAGTATTTT.